The rows below give T cell receptor beta chains drawn from one sample of a study of CD8 T cells in ankylosing spondylitis. TCRdb re-analysed the 5' RACE reads in MiXCR, keeping a single row per CDR3 protein. Seen here are roughly 700,000 distinct CDR3 sequences, over 15% observed once, and the top ten hold around 19%. Sequenced: blood, either unsorted or a sorted T cell fraction (not recorded which). All receptors come from a male donor with ankylosing spondylitis. The CDR3 runs from the conserved cysteine through the conserved F or W. Fields, in order: clone size, CDR3 length, J gene, V gene, D gene, CDR3 DNA, CDR3 protein. A D gene is named only where the DNA matches it firmly. Clone size is not always given. Where it is, it says once, few, many or a class for expanded clones.

abundance: few; len: 13; j_gene: TRBJ2-5; v_gene: TRBV7-7; d_gene: NA; CDR3nt: TGTGCTAGCAGCTTCTCCAGACAAGAGACCCAGTACTTC; CDR3aa: CASSFSRQETQYF
abundance: few; len: 16; j_gene: TRBJ2-5; v_gene: TRBV5-6; d_gene: TRBD1; CDR3nt: TGTGCCAGCAGCTTCTGGACAGGGGATATCCAAGAGACCCAGTACTTC; CDR3aa: CASSFWTGDIQETQYF
abundance: NA; len: 13; j_gene: TRBJ2-2; v_gene: TRBV7-2; d_gene: NA; CDR3nt: TGTGCCAGCAGCCAGTCGAGGACCGGGGAGCTGTTTTTT; CDR3aa: CASSQSRTGELFF
abundance: NA; len: 12; j_gene: TRBJ2-7; v_gene: TRBV6-4; d_gene: NA; CDR3nt: TGTGCCACCCCGATTTTGGCCTACGAGCAGTACTTC; CDR3aa: CATPILAYEQYF
abundance: NA; len: 13; j_gene: TRBJ2-3; v_gene: TRBV29-1; d_gene: TRBD2; CDR3nt: TGCAGCGTTGTGGGGGGGTTCACAGATACGCAGTATTTT; CDR3aa: CSVVGGFTDTQYF
abundance: few; len: 14; j_gene: TRBJ1-2; v_gene: TRBV5-4; d_gene: NA; CDR3nt: TGTGCCAGCAGCCCGGCGGGGGATCCCTATGGCTACACCTTC; CDR3aa: CASSPAGDPYGYTF
abundance: many; len: 12; j_gene: TRBJ2-5; v_gene: TRBV18; d_gene: NA; CDR3nt: TGTGCCAGCTCACCACCCACGGAGACCCAGTACTTC; CDR3aa: CASSPPTETQYF
abundance: once; len: 15; j_gene: TRBJ2-7; v_gene: TRBV7-9; d_gene: NA; CDR3nt: TGTGCCAGCAGCGGGGTATTGGACACCTCCTACGAGCAGTACTTC; CDR3aa: CASSGVLDTSYEQYF
abundance: few; len: 14; j_gene: TRBJ2-7; v_gene: TRBV27; d_gene: TRBD1; CDR3nt: TGTGCCAGCAGCACCCGGGACAGCCGGTACGAGCAGTACTTC; CDR3aa: CASSTRDSRYEQYF
abundance: NA; len: 16; j_gene: TRBJ2-2; v_gene: TRBV5-1; d_gene: TRBD2; CDR3nt: TGCGCCAGCAGAGAGAGCGCGGGAGCCCTCACCGGGGAGCTGTTTTTT; CDR3aa: CASRESAGALTGELFF
abundance: NA; len: 16; j_gene: TRBJ1-3; v_gene: TRBV12-3/TRBV12-4; d_gene: NA; CDR3nt: TGTGCCAGCAGTACCTTAGGGGGGCTTGCTGGAAACACCATATATTTT; CDR3aa: CASSTLGGLAGNTIYF
abundance: NA; len: 12; j_gene: TRBJ2-7; v_gene: TRBV14; d_gene: NA; CDR3nt: TGTGCCAGCAGCCCCGCATCGGACGAGCAGTACTTC; CDR3aa: CASSPASDEQYF
abundance: NA; len: 13; j_gene: TRBJ2-3; v_gene: TRBV7-6; d_gene: NA; CDR3nt: TGTGCCAGCAGCTTTCGACTAGAGGGTACGCAGTATTTT; CDR3aa: CASSFRLEGTQYF
abundance: few; len: 17; j_gene: TRBJ2-1; v_gene: TRBV5-1; d_gene: TRBD2; CDR3nt: TGCGCCAGCAGCTCGGGGCTAGGACTAGCGGACTACAATGAGCAGTTCTTC; CDR3aa: CASSSGLGLADYNEQFF
abundance: few; len: 15; j_gene: TRBJ2-1; v_gene: TRBV3-1; d_gene: TRBD1; CDR3nt: TGTGCCAGCAGCCACCGGGACAGGACCTACAATGAGCAGTTCTTC; CDR3aa: CASSHRDRTYNEQFF
abundance: NA; len: 16; j_gene: TRBJ2-3; v_gene: TRBV4-3; d_gene: TRBD2; CDR3nt: TGCGCCAGCAGCCACCGGGGGACTAGCCTGACAGATACGCAGTATTTT; CDR3aa: CASSHRGTSLTDTQYF
abundance: NA; len: 16; j_gene: TRBJ2-1; v_gene: TRBV7-2; d_gene: TRBD2; CDR3nt: TGTGCCAGCAGCCCCGGCCCGAAGCGGGAGACGGGTGAGCAGTTCTTC; CDR3aa: CASSPGPKRETGEQFF
abundance: few; len: 11; j_gene: TRBJ1-1; v_gene: TRBV25-1; d_gene: NA; CDR3nt: TGTGCCAGCAGGGATAACACTGAAGCTTTCTTT; CDR3aa: CASRDNTEAFF
abundance: NA; len: 11; j_gene: TRBJ2-4; v_gene: TRBV12-3/TRBV12-4; d_gene: NA; CDR3nt: TGTGCCAGCAGTTCTACTAAGGAGCGTCACTTC; CDR3aa: CASSSTKERHF
abundance: few; len: 16; j_gene: TRBJ2-2; v_gene: TRBV18; d_gene: NA; CDR3nt: TGTGCCAGCTCCCCCTTTGCGGGAACGAACACCGGGGAGCTGTTTTTT; CDR3aa: CASSPFAGTNTGELFF
abundance: NA; len: 13; j_gene: TRBJ2-3; v_gene: TRBV25-1; d_gene: NA; CDR3nt: TGTGCCAGCAGTGAATCGTACGGGAATACGCAGTATTTT; CDR3aa: CASSESYGNTQYF
abundance: once; len: 15; j_gene: TRBJ2-7; v_gene: TRBV20-1; d_gene: TRBD2; CDR3nt: TGCAGTGCTAGAGATCGAGGGACTAGCGGGAGAGAGCAGTACTTC; CDR3aa: CSARDRGTSGREQYF
abundance: few; len: 16; j_gene: TRBJ2-3; v_gene: TRBV11-3; d_gene: TRBD2; CDR3nt: TGTGCCAGCAGCCCTAGGACTAGCGTCCCTCCGGATACGCAGTATTTT; CDR3aa: CASSPRTSVPPDTQYF
abundance: NA; len: 15; j_gene: TRBJ2-2; v_gene: TRBV6-1; d_gene: NA; CDR3nt: TGTGCCAGCGGCCCCCAGGGCGCGCACACCGGGGAGCTGTTTTTT; CDR3aa: CASGPQGAHTGELFF
abundance: many; len: 14; j_gene: TRBJ2-3; v_gene: TRBV11-2; d_gene: NA; CDR3nt: TGTGCCAGCAGCTTATGGGGGAGCACAGATACGCAGTATTTT; CDR3aa: CASSLWGSTDTQYF
abundance: NA; len: 13; j_gene: TRBJ1-1; v_gene: TRBV10-3; d_gene: NA; CDR3nt: TGTGCCATCAGTGGATTAACCGGGACTGAAGCTTTCTTT; CDR3aa: CAISGLTGTEAFF
abundance: few; len: 15; j_gene: TRBJ2-3; v_gene: TRBV7-2; d_gene: NA; CDR3nt: TGTGCCAGCAGCCAAGGGTACTTTTCAACAGATACGCAGTATTTT; CDR3aa: CASSQGYFSTDTQYF
abundance: few; len: 14; j_gene: TRBJ2-3; v_gene: TRBV20-1; d_gene: NA; CDR3nt: TGCAGTGCTAGAGACAGGGCGGGCACAGATACGCAGTATTTT; CDR3aa: CSARDRAGTDTQYF
abundance: NA; len: 14; j_gene: TRBJ1-2; v_gene: TRBV7-6; d_gene: NA; CDR3nt: TGTGCCAGCAGCTTAGAGGTGGCAGGCCATGGCTACACCTTC; CDR3aa: CASSLEVAGHGYTF
abundance: NA; len: 14; j_gene: TRBJ2-7; v_gene: TRBV20-1; d_gene: TRBD2; CDR3nt: TGCAGTGCTAGAGGGGAACTAGCGGCTTACGAGCAGTACTTC; CDR3aa: CSARGELAAYEQYF
abundance: few; len: 17; j_gene: TRBJ2-2; v_gene: TRBV12-3/TRBV12-4; d_gene: NA; CDR3nt: TGTGCCAGCAGTTTACTTTCGGGAGCCACCTACACCGGGGAGCTGTTTTTT; CDR3aa: CASSLLSGATYTGELFF
abundance: few; len: 12; j_gene: TRBJ1-5; v_gene: TRBV2; d_gene: NA; CDR3nt: TGTGCCAGCACCCCAGGCGATCAGCCCCAGCATTTT; CDR3aa: CASTPGDQPQHF
abundance: few; len: 14; j_gene: TRBJ1-2; v_gene: TRBV11-2; d_gene: NA; CDR3nt: TGTGCCAGCAGCCCACTCTCGGGGCTAGGGGGCTACACCTTC; CDR3aa: CASSPLSGLGGYTF
abundance: NA; len: 15; j_gene: TRBJ2-7; v_gene: TRBV15; d_gene: NA; CDR3nt: TGTGCCACCAGCAGAGATCCGTATGAGAGCTACGAGCAGTACTTC; CDR3aa: CATSRDPYESYEQYF
abundance: few; len: 13; j_gene: TRBJ1-2; v_gene: TRBV5-6; d_gene: NA; CDR3nt: TGTGCCAGCACCGCCCGAAGGGGGGATGGCTACACCTTC; CDR3aa: CASTARRGDGYTF
abundance: NA; len: 16; j_gene: TRBJ2-7; v_gene: TRBV7-9; d_gene: TRBD2; CDR3nt: TGTGCCAGCAGCTTAGGGGAGGGGCGGCAGTCCTACGAGCAGTACTTC; CDR3aa: CASSLGEGRQSYEQYF
abundance: NA; len: 13; j_gene: TRBJ2-3; v_gene: TRBV20-1; d_gene: NA; CDR3nt: TGCAGTACAGGTCCCCGTCGCACAGATACGCAGTATTTT; CDR3aa: CSTGPRRTDTQYF
abundance: few; len: 13; j_gene: TRBJ1-2; v_gene: TRBV18; d_gene: NA; CDR3nt: TGTGCCAGCTCACCAACAGCAGAGTATGGCTACACCTTC; CDR3aa: CASSPTAEYGYTF
abundance: NA; len: 13; j_gene: TRBJ2-5; v_gene: TRBV29-1; d_gene: TRBD1; CDR3nt: TGCAGCGTTGGGACAGGGGCGGGAGAGACCCAGTACTTC; CDR3aa: CSVGTGAGETQYF
abundance: few; len: 11; j_gene: TRBJ2-5; v_gene: TRBV20-1; d_gene: NA; CDR3nt: TGCAGTGCTAGAAGCTGGGAGACCCAGTACTTC; CDR3aa: CSARSWETQYF
abundance: few; len: 17; j_gene: TRBJ2-2; v_gene: TRBV20-1; d_gene: NA; CDR3nt: TGCAGTGCTAGAGACAGGCGGCAGGGTGGCTACACCGGGGAGCTGTTTTTT; CDR3aa: CSARDRRQGGYTGELFF
abundance: NA; len: 13; j_gene: TRBJ1-1; v_gene: TRBV7-9; d_gene: NA; CDR3nt: TGTGCCAGCAGCCCCTCAGGCCACACTGAAGCTTTCTTT; CDR3aa: CASSPSGHTEAFF
abundance: many; len: 12; j_gene: TRBJ1-1; v_gene: TRBV5-1; d_gene: NA; CDR3nt: TGCGCCAGCAGCTTGTCGGACACTGAAGCTTTCTTT; CDR3aa: CASSLSDTEAFF
abundance: few; len: 14; j_gene: TRBJ2-7; v_gene: TRBV7-9; d_gene: NA; CDR3nt: TGTGCCAGCAGCGGGGTGGCTCCCTCCTACGAGCAGTACTTC; CDR3aa: CASSGVAPSYEQYF